Below, 18 T cell receptor beta chains from the same sample are listed, as sequenced in a study of PD-1 blockade in mismatch repair-deficient tumors. Only in-frame clones appear in the TCRdb table, and some are missing; sequencing was by immunoSEQ multiplex PCR. Found here are 30,000 to 45,000 clones, roughly 88% of them singletons; the top ten hold about 1%. The sequenced sample was PBMCs, obtained 38 weeks after starting pembrolizumab. These receptors were collected from an adult with mismatch repair-deficient cancer.

V gene TRBV28 combines with J gene TRBJ2-6; 9 nucleotides agree with TRBD1. The V gene's germline CDR1 is MDHEN and CDR2 SYDVKM. The CDR3 has 17 amino acids. V was pared by 5 bases and J by 2 bases, with 7 bases of the junction left unmatched. The CDR3 region has the DNA TGTGCCAGCAGTCCCACCACAGGGGGCACTGGGGCCAACGTCCTGACTTTC. As protein: CASSPTTGGTGANVLTF.

The rearrangement joins TRBV11-3 to TRBJ2-1; D possibly corresponds to TRBD1 (5 bases). From germline, CDR1 is SGHNT and CDR2 YENEEA. The CDR3 covers 16 residues. The V gene lost 3 bases and the J gene lost 6 bases, with 18 bases spanning the gap. Here the CDR3 DNA reads TGTGCCAGCAGCTTCCGTAGGGGCGCGGCCATCAATGAGCAGTTCTTC. Translated, it gives CASSFRRGAAINEQFF.

This clone was seen just once. V usage is TRBV11-2 and J usage is TRBJ2-3, with TRBD2 identical over 14 bases. CDR1 and CDR2 (germline): SGHAT, FQNNGV. V trimming: 2 bases; J trimming: 6 bases; junction bases outside the gene matches: 4. The CDR3 consists of 16 residues. CDR3 in amino acids: CASSLTRLAGGDTQYF. CDR3 bases: TGTGCCAGCAGCTTAACTCGACTAGCGGGAGGGGATACGCAGTATTTT.

The chain uses TRBV11-2 and TRBJ2-7, with 7 bases matching TRBD2. The CDR3 totals 15 residues. Germline values: CDR1 SGHAT, CDR2 FQNNGV. With V trimmed by 2 bases and J by 2 bases, 6 bases remained unmatched. CDR3 DNA: TGTGCCAGCAGCTTACGGGCTAGCGGTACCTACGAGCAGTACTTC. It translates to CASSLRASGTYEQYF.

The chain employs TRBV6-6 and TRBJ1-4; possible D gene TRBD1, 5 bases. V shed 2 bases and J shed 1 base, with 11 bases lying between them. The CDR3 extends over 16 amino acids. Germline loops: CDR1 MNHNY, CDR2 SVGAGI (reference sequence). CDR3 sequence: CASSYSRGLTNEKLFF. In nucleotides, the CDR3 is TGTGCCAGCAGTTACAGCCGGGGGTTAACTAATGAAAAACTGTTTTTT.

This chain links TRBV5-1 with TRBJ2-3; 7 nucleotides line up with TRBD2. CDR1 and CDR2 (germline): SGHRS, YFSETQ. The CDR3 has 17 amino acids. Trimming took 2 bases from V and 0 from J; bases not matched to a gene: 9. The CDR3 DNA reads as TGCGCCAGCAGCTTACAGGCGGGAGATTCTAGCACAGATACGCAGTATTTT. Translating it yields CASSLQAGDSSTDTQYF.

This clone came up a few times. This chain connects TRBV7-6 to TRBJ2-7; the match to TRBD2 covers 8 bases. J gave up 0 bases and V 1 base, and 8 bases lay outside the gene matches. The CDR3 runs to 17 residues. Germline V gives CDR1 SGHVS, CDR2 FNYEAQ. This chain's CDR3 is CASSLDPAGVGSYEQYF. The CDR3 DNA reads as TGTGCCAGCAGCTTAGATCCAGCGGGAGTCGGCTCCTACGAGCAGTACTTC.

V usage is TRBV9 and J usage is TRBJ2-5; TRBD2 matches 7 bases. Trimming cost V 4 bases and J 3 bases; bases outside gene matches: 6. CDR3 length equals 14 residues. Germline V gene lookup returns CDR1 SGDLS and CDR2 YYNGEE. CDR3 nucleotide sequence: TGTGCCAGCAGCCCCAGGGCGGGAGAAGAGACCCAGTACTTC. Encoded protein: CASSPRAGEETQYF.

This rearrangement joins TRBV15 to TRBJ1-6; possibly TRBD1 for D (6 bases). This CDR3 comprises 15 residues. Germline lookup yields CDR1 LNHNV and CDR2 YYDKDF (reference sequence). V lost 8 bases and J lost 1, with 12 bases in between. In DNA, the CDR3 is TGTGCCACCCGGGGGGCGTTGTCCTATAATTCACCCCTCCACTTT. Its translation is CATRGALSYNSPLHF.

This rearrangement joins TRBV6-6 to TRBJ2-7, with D tentatively TRBD2 (5 bases). Germline loops: CDR1 MNHNY, CDR2 SVGAGI (reference sequence). The CDR3 spans 13 residues. The V end lost 0 bases, the J end lost 8 bases, and 11 bases lay between the germline ends. The CDR3 region has the DNA TGTGCCAGCAGTTACTCGGCAGCGGCACAGCAGTACTTC. Amino acid sequence: CASSYSAAAQQYF.

The CDR3, as DNA: TGTGCCAGCAGCGTTGGGACTTCTAGGGGGAACACTGAAGCTTTCTTT. This codes for CASSVGTSRGNTEAFF. This chain uses TRBV9 with TRBJ1-1, with D perhaps TRBD1 (5 bases). Germline V gives CDR1 SGDLS, CDR2 YYNGEE. V was trimmed by 2 bases and J by 1 base, leaving 15 bases between them. The CDR3 spans 16 residues.

This sequence joins TRBV11-2 and TRBJ2-2, with D unclear. Germline assignment: CDR1 SGHAT and CDR2 FQNNGV. V lost 1 base, J lost 1 base, and 4 bases lay in between. The CDR3 runs 14 residues. CDR3 nucleotides: TGTGCCAGCAGCTTAGGGCAGAACACCGGGGAGCTGTTTTTT. It translates to CASSLGQNTGELFF.

The CDR3 nucleotides read TGTGCCAGCAGTTACTCTCCGGGACAAGGGTACGAGCAGTACTTC. Protein: CASSYSPGQGYEQYF. The chain uses TRBV6-6 and TRBJ2-7, with D perhaps TRBD1 (6 bases). Germline V gene lookup returns CDR1 MNHNY and CDR2 SVGAGI (reference sequence). V lost 0 bases and J 4 bases, leaving 13 bases between the germline ends. The length of the CDR3 is 15 residues.

The sample holds one count of this clone. The V and J genes are TRBV2 and TRBJ2-3; D is perhaps TRBD2 (5 bases). Germline V lookup: CDR1 SNHLY, CDR2 FYNNEI. This CDR3 is 17 amino acids long. Trimming took 0 bases from V and 0 from J, leaving 13 bases between them. The CDR3 nucleotides are TGTGCCAGCAGTGAAGCGCCGGACTTGGTTAGCACAGATACGCAGTATTTT. It codes for CASSEAPDLVSTDTQYF.

The chain uses TRBV9 and TRBJ1-3, with no clear D. Germline CDR1 is SGDLS and CDR2 is YYNGEE. The CDR3 covers 12 residues. The V end was cut by 4 bases, the J end by 2 bases, with 4 bases between. The CDR3 spells CASSPTGNTIYF. CDR3 nucleotides: TGTGCCAGCAGCCCCACTGGAAACACCATATATTTT.

The gene calls are TRBV29-1 and TRBJ2-7, with D tentatively TRBD2 (7 bases). The CDR3 sequence is 12 residues long. CDR1 and CDR2 from the germline V gene are SQVTM and ANQGSEA. Trimming shortened V by 3 bases and J by 7 bases, and 13 bases separated the two germline ends. CDR3 in DNA: TGCAGCGTTGATCCTAAGGGGGGGGAGCAGTACTTC. This gives the protein CSVDPKGGEQYF.

The V gene is TRBV19, the J gene TRBJ1-5; 8 nucleotides match TRBD1. The junction had 8 bases not matched to a gene; V was cut back by 6 bases and J by 4 bases. This CDR3 is 15 amino acids long. The germline V gene has CDR1 LNHDA and CDR2 SQIVND (reference sequence). The CDR3 sequence: CASRNDRGRNQPQHF. CDR3 DNA: TGTGCCAGTAGGAACGACAGGGGCCGAAATCAGCCCCAGCATTTT.

Only a few counts were recorded for this clone. The gene calls are TRBV5-1 and TRBJ2-7; possibly TRBD2 for D (6 bases). V shed 2 bases and J shed 6 bases, with 18 bases lying between them. The CDR3 sequence is 15 residues long. Germline V CDR1 and CDR2: SGHRS, YFSETQ. The CDR3 protein is CASSLYGGPASEQYF. As DNA, the CDR3 is TGCGCCAGCAGCTTATACGGGGGACCCGCCTCCGAGCAGTACTTC.